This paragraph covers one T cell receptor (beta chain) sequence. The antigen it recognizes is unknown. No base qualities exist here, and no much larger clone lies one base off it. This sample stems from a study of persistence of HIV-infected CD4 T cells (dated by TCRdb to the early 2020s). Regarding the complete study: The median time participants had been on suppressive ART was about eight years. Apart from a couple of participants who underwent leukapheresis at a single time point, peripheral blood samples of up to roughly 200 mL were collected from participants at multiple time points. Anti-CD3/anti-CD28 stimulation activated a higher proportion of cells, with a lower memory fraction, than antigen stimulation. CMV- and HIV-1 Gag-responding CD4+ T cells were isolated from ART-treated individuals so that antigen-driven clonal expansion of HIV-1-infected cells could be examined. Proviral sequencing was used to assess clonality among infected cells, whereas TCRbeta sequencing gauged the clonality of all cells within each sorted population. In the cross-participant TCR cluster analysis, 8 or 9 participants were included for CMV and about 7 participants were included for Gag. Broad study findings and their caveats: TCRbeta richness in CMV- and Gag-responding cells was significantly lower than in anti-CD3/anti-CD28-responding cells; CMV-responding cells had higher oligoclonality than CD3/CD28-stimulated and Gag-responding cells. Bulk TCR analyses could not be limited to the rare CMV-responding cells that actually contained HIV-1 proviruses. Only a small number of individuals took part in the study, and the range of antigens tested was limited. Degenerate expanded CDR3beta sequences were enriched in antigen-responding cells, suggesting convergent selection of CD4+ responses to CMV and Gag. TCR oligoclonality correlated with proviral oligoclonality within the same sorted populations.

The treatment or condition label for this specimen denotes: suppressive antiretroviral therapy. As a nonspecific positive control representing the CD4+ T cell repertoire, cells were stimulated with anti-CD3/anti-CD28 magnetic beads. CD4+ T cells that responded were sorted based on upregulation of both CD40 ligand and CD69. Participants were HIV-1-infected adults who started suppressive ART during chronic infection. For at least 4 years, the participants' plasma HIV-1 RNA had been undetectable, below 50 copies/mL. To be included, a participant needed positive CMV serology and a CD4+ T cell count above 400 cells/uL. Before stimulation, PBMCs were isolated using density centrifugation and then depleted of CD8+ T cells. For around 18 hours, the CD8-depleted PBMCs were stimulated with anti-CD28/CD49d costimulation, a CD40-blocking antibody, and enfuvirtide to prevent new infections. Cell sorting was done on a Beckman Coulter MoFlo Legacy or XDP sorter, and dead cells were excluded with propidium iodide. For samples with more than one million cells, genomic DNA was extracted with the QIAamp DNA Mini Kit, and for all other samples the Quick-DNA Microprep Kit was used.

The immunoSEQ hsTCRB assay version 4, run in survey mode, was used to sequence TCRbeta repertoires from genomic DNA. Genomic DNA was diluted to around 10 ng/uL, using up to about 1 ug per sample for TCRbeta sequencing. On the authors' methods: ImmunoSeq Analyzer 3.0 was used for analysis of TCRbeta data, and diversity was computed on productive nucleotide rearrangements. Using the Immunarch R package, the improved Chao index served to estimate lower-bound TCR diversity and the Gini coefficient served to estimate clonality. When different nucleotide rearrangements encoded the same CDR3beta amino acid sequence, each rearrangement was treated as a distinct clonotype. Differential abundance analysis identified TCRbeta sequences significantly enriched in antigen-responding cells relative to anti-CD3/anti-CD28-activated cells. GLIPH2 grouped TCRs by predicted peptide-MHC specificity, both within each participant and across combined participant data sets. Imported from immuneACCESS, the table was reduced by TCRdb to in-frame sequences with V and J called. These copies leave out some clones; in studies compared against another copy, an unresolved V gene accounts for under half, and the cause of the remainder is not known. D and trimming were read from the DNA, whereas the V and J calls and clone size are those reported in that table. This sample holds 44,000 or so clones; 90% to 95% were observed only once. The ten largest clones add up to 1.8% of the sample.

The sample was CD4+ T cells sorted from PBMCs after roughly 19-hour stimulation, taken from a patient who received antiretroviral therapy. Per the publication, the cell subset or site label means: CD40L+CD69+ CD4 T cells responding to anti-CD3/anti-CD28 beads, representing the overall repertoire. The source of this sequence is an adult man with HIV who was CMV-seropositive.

CDR3 protein: CASTQQGRVDTQYF. The DNA sequence is TGTGCCAGCACTCAACAGGGGCGGGTAGATACGCAGTATTTT. The sequence joins TRBV6-5 to TRBJ2-3; 7 central nucleotides agree with TRBD1. The CDR1 and CDR2 encoded by the germline V gene are MNHEY and SVGAGI. Relative to germline, V is missing 7 bases and J is missing 5 bases, with 9 bases of the junction outside any gene match. The CDR3 spans 14 residues, from the cysteine through the phenylalanine. Solely the CDR3 DNA is kept, with 42 bases framed from the first base.